This T cell receptor (beta chain) was recovered during a study of cytomegalovirus exposure and HLA in healthy donors. Unrecorded immune exposure was likely among donors, who were nominally healthy when sampled. The primer mix had 60 Vbeta and 13 Jbeta primers. The repertoire was sequenced with immunoSEQ multiplex PCR; TCRdb's copy has only in-frame clones and lacks some. The sample records about 140,000 clones, around 80% being singletons. The CDR3 has 17 amino acids. With 1 base clipped from V and 2 bases from J, the junction kept 11 bases outside the gene matches. Germline values: CDR1 SQVTM, CDR2 ANQGSEA.

The V and J genes are TRBV29-1 and TRBJ1-2, with 9 bases lining up with TRBD1. This TCR was recovered from a male donor in good health and CMV-seronegative. Source material: PBMCs. Here the CDR3 DNA reads TGCAGCGTTGAAGCCCGGGACAGGGAAAAGGACAACTATGGCTACACCTTC. Translated, it gives CSVEARDREKDNYGYTF.